One sample yielded the 20 T cell receptor beta chains listed below, sequenced in a study of blood T cells in healthy people across ages. The second PCR ran roughly 6 to 11 cycles with a sample-barcoded 5' primer and J-beta primers. TCRdb re-called the 5' RACE reads with MiXCR, one entry per CDR3 protein. The profile covers approximately 600,000 distinct CDR3 sequences, with 58% appearing a single time and approximately 40% taken by the ten largest. The specimen was blood. The receptors derive from a man aged 55 to 70 in good health.

The table lists this clonotype with a few counts. J is TRBJ2-7 and V is TRBV6-1; D may be TRBD1 or TRBD2 (5 bases each). This CDR3 spans 14 amino acids. The V end lost 8 bases, the J end lost 1 base, and 15 bases lay between the germline ends. Germline V gives CDR1 MNHNS, CDR2 SASEGT. DNA of the CDR3: TGTGCCAGCCCCCTTGGGACCGCATCCTACGAGCAGTACTTC. This codes for CASPLGTASYEQYF.

This clonotype has just a few counts. V gene TRBV12-3 or TRBV12-4 combines with J gene TRBJ2-3; 9 positions agree with TRBD2. V lost 3 bases and J lost 5; bases outside the gene matches: 6. The CDR3 runs to 15 residues. Here the CDR3 reads CASSFLAGGRDTQYF. The CDR3 region has the DNA TGTGCCAGCAGTTTTCTTGCGGGGGGGCGAGATACGCAGTATTTT.

The chain recombines TRBV29-1 with TRBJ1-2, with TRBD1 identical over 8 bases. V shed 7 bases and J 4 bases; nucleotides not matched to a gene: 8. The CDR3 spans 13 residues. Germline V gene sequence: CDR1 SQVTM, CDR2 ANQGSEA. CDR3 DNA: TGCAGCGCCACACTTGGGACAGGCTATGGCTACACCTTC. Translated: CSATLGTGYGYTF.

This chain uses TRBV2 with TRBJ2-7, with 7 bases fitting TRBD2. Trimming removed 5 bases from V and 3 bases from J; junction bases left unmatched: 4. Germline V gene sequence: CDR1 SNHLY, CDR2 FYNNEI. The CDR3 covers 13 residues. DNA for the CDR3: TGTGCCAGCAGTCGGACTAGTTTCTACGAGCAGTACTTC. Its protein product is CASSRTSFYEQYF.

This chain links TRBV20-1 with TRBJ2-7, with D perhaps given as TRBD1 or TRBD2 (5 bases each). Trimming took off 3 bases at V and 7 bases at J, with 16 bases between the two ends. Germline V gene data show CDR1 as DFQATT and CDR2 as SNEGSKA (reference sequence). The CDR3 has 13 residues. The CDR3 loop reads CSARGDREGEQYF. Written as DNA, the CDR3 is TGCAGTGCTAGGGGGGACCGAGAGGGGGAGCAGTACTTC.

The J gene is TRBJ2-1, the V gene TRBV10-3; 13 bases fit TRBD2. Germline loops: CDR1 ENHRY, CDR2 SYGVKD. V gave up 6 bases and J gave up 5 bases; unmatched junction bases: 7. The CDR3 contains 16 residues. For the CDR3, the DNA is TGTGCCATCAGCAAGACTAGCGGGGGGACCCACAATGAGCAGTTCTTC. Amino acid sequence: CAISKTSGGTHNEQFF.

The chain couples TRBV12-3 or TRBV12-4 to TRBJ1-4; 10 bases agree with TRBD1. Trimming took 6 bases from V and 11 from J; bases not matched to a gene: 12. This CDR3 is 15 amino acids long. The CDR3 protein is CASSFAGTGVEKLFF. The CDR3, as DNA: TGTGCCAGCAGCTTCGCCGGGACAGGGGTCGAGAAACTGTTTTTT.

There are a few counts of this clonotype. The J gene is TRBJ2-5, the V gene TRBV2; a possible D gene is TRBD2 (5 bases). Germline V gene lookup returns CDR1 SNHLY and CDR2 FYNNEI. The V end lost 6 bases, the J end lost 4 bases, and 15 bases lay between the germline ends. The CDR3 runs 14 residues. For the CDR3, the DNA is TGTGCCAGCAGCGAACTAGTTGTCGGAGAGACCCAGTACTTC. It translates to CASSELVVGETQYF.

In this sample, this clonotype turned up a few times. The V and J genes are TRBV20-1 and TRBJ2-7, with 12 bases identical to TRBD1. Germline values: CDR1 DFQATT, CDR2 SNEGSKA (reference sequence). Unmatched junction bases numbered 3, after V lost 4 bases and J lost 2 bases. The CDR3 is made up of 14 amino acids. CDR3 DNA sequence: TGCAGTGCTACGGGACAGGGGGCGACCTACGAGCAGTACTTC. It encodes CSATGQGATYEQYF.

In this sample, this clonotype turned up a few times. The genes are TRBV5-1 and TRBJ2-1, with TRBD1 identical over 7 bases. The germline CDR1 and CDR2 sequences are SGHRS and YFSETQ. With 3 bases clipped from V and 7 bases from J, the junction kept 13 bases outside the gene matches. The CDR3 contains 16 residues. DNA for the CDR3: TGCGCCAGCAGCTCAGCAGGGGGACACAAACAAAATGAGCAGTTCTTC. It encodes CASSSAGGHKQNEQFF.

DNA of the CDR3: TGTGCCAGCAGCTCCCCCGGGGGCATTCAGTACTTC. Protein sequence: CASSSPGGIQYF. The chain has TRBV11-3 and TRBJ2-4; D possibly corresponds to TRBD2 (6 bases). This CDR3 region has 12 residues. The V end was cut by 4 bases, the J end by 9 bases, with 10 bases between. The germline V gene encodes CDR1 SGHNT and CDR2 YENEEA. Full variable domain (outside the CDR3, taken from reference TRBV11-3 and TRBJ2-4): EAGVVQSPRYKIIEKKQPVAFWCNPISGHNTLYWYLQNLGQGPELLIRYENEEAVDDSQLPKDRFSAERLKGVDSTLKIQPAELGDSAVYLCASSSPGGIQYFGAGTRLSVL.

This clonotype is a singleton in its sample. The CDR3 coding sequence is TGTGCCAGTAGGGCACCGGGACAGGGAGCCTACGAGCAGTACTTC. Amino acids: CASRAPGQGAYEQYF. This chain joins TRBV19 and TRBJ2-5; TRBD1 matches 9 bases. TRBJ2-7 explains the end of the DNA better; the J call may be wrong. Germline V gene data show CDR1 as LNHDA and CDR2 as SQIVND (reference sequence). The CDR3 spans 15 residues.

V usage is TRBV5-1 and J usage is TRBJ2-1, with 7 bases matching TRBD1. After removal of 0 bases from V and 4 bases from J, the junction contained 4 bases not matched to a gene. This CDR3 is 15 amino acids long. Germline V gene sequence: CDR1 SGHRS, CDR2 YFSETQ. The CDR3 sequence is CASSLEGQQYNEQFF. As DNA, the CDR3 is TGCGCCAGCAGCTTGGAGGGACAGCAATACAATGAGCAGTTCTTC.

This clonotype was observed many times. The J gene is TRBJ2-1, the V gene TRBV7-2; 10 nucleotides align to TRBD1. Germline values: CDR1 SGHTA, CDR2 FQGNSA. With 3 bases clipped from V and 4 bases from J, the junction kept 3 bases outside the gene matches. The CDR3 length is 15 residues. The CDR3 region is CASSFRTGGYNEQFF. The CDR3 nucleotides are TGTGCCAGCAGCTTCCGGACAGGGGGTTACAATGAGCAGTTCTTC.

The CDR3 sequence: CASSQVGQGGTEAFF. CDR3 coding DNA: TGCGCCAGCAGCCAAGTAGGACAGGGAGGGACTGAAGCTTTCTTT. The J gene is TRBJ1-1, the V gene TRBV4-1, with 8 bases lining up with TRBD1. J gave up 5 bases and V 1 base, and 6 bases lay outside the gene matches. This CDR3 spans 15 amino acids. The germline CDR1 and CDR2 sequences are MGHRA and YSYEKL.

This clonotype was picked up one time. The chain recombines TRBV5-4 with TRBJ2-5, with D possibly TRBD2 on 5 matching bases. The last part of the DNA fits TRBJ2-1 better; the J call may be wrong. The CDR3 has 13 residues. Germline CDR1 reads SGHNT; CDR2 reads YYREEE (reference sequence). Here the CDR3 DNA reads TGTGCCAGCAGCGGGCGGGTACAAGAGACCCAGTTCTTC. Protein: CASSGRVQETQFF.

This clonotype has more than one count but fewer than ten. The chain uses TRBV20-1 and TRBJ2-5; no reliable D call. This CDR3 has 11 residues. Germline values: CDR1 DFQATT, CDR2 SNEGSKA (reference sequence). Trimming left V 5 bases short and J 5 bases short, with 9 bases between. In DNA form, the CDR3 reads TGCAGTGCTGTGCACGGGGAGACCCAGTACTTC. Its protein product is CSAVHGETQYF.

This chain links TRBV20-1 with TRBJ1-5; 9 bases are a match to TRBD1. The ends lost 0 bases at V and 7 bases at J; junction bases unmatched: 4. This CDR3 is built from 14 residues. The germline V gene encodes CDR1 DFQATT and CDR2 SNEGSKA (reference sequence). The CDR3 DNA is TGCAGTGCTAGAGATCCGGGACAGGGACAGCCCCAGCATTTT. This encodes CSARDPGQGQPQHF.

At least ten counts were recorded for this clonotype. The V gene is TRBV7-2, the J gene TRBJ2-5; maybe TRBD2 (6 bases). CDR3 length: 17 residues. The germline CDR1 and CDR2 sequences are SGHTA and FQGNSA. V lost 1 base and J 2 bases, leaving 17 bases between the germline ends. The CDR3 loop is CASSLGVTGGGQETQYF. In DNA, the CDR3 is TGTGCCAGCAGCTTAGGGGTTACAGGAGGAGGGCAAGAGACCCAGTACTTC. Full variable domain (rest looked up from reference TRBV7-2 and TRBJ2-5): GAGVSQSPSNKVTEKGKDVELRCDPISGHTALYWYRQSLGQGLEFLIYFQGNSAPDKSGLPSDRFSAERTGGSVSTLTIQRTQQEDSAVYLCASSLGVTGGGQETQYFGPGTRLLVL.

This clonotype showed up just once. This chain links TRBV6-5 with TRBJ1-4; possibly TRBD1 for D (5 bases). V was pared by 2 bases and J by 11 bases, with 27 bases between. In germline, CDR1 is MNHEY, CDR2 SVGAGI. This CDR3 contains 18 residues. CDR3 sequence: CASSYADRGVMKGLKLFF. In nucleotides, the CDR3 is TGTGCCAGCAGTTACGCAGACAGAGGAGTAATGAAGGGGTTGAAACTGTTTTTT.